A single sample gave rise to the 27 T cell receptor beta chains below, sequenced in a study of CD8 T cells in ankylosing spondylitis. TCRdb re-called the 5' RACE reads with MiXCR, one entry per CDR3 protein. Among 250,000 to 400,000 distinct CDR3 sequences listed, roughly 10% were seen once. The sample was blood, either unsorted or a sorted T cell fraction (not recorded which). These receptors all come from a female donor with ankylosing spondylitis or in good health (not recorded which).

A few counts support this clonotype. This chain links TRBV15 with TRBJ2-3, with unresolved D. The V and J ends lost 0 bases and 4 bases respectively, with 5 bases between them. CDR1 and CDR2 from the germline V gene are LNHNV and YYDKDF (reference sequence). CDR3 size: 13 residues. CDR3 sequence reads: CATSREYADTQYF. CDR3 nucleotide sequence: TGTGCCACCAGCAGAGAGTACGCAGATACGCAGTATTTT.

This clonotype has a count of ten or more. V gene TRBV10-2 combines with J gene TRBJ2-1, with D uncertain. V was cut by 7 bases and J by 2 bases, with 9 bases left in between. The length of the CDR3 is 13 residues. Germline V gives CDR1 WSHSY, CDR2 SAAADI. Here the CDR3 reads CASTGAAYNEQFF. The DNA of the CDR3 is TGCGCCAGCACAGGAGCTGCCTACAATGAGCAGTTCTTC.

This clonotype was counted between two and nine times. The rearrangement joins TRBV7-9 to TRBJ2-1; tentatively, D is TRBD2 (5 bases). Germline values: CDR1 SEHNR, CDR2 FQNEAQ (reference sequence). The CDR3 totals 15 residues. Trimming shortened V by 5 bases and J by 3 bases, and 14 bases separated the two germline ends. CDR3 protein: CASSPQRNYYNEQFF. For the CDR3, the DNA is TGTGCCAGCAGCCCCCAGCGGAATTACTACAATGAGCAGTTCTTC.

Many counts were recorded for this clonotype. This CDR3 reads CASSPKTGWDTQYF. CDR3 nucleotides: TGCGCCAGCAGCCCTAAGACTGGGTGGGATACGCAGTATTTT. The rearrangement links TRBV5-1 to TRBJ2-3, with D hard to call. CDR3 size: 14 residues. V lost 4 bases, J lost 6 bases, and 15 bases lay in between. CDR1 and CDR2 from the germline V gene are SGHRS and YFSETQ.

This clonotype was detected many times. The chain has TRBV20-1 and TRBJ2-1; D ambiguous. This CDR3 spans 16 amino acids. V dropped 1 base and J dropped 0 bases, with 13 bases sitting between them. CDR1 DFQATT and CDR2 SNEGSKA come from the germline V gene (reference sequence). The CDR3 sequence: CSARVQEANSYNEQFF. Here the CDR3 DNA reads TGCAGTGCTAGAGTTCAGGAAGCTAACTCCTACAATGAGCAGTTCTTC.

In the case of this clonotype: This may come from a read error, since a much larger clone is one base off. The CDR3 loop reads CASSTSEAANEKLFF. DNA for the CDR3: TGCGCCAGCAGCACCTCGGAAGCAGCTAATGAAAAACTGTTTTTT. The rearrangement links TRBV5-1 to TRBJ1-4, with D uncertain. CDR1 SGHRS and CDR2 YFSETQ come from the germline V gene. The CDR3 totals 15 residues. Trimming removed 4 bases at V and 3 bases at J, with 13 bases between.

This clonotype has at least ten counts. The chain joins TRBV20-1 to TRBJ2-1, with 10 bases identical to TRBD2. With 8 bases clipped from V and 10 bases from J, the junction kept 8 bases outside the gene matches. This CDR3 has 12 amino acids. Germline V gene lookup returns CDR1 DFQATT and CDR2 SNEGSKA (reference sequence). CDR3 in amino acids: CSPLAGVNEQFF. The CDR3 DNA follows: TGCAGTCCCCTAGCGGGAGTGAACGAGCAGTTCTTC.

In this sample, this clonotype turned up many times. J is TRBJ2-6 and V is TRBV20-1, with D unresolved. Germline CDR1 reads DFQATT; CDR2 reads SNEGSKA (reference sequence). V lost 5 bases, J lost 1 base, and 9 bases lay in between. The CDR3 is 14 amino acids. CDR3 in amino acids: CSAPLTSGANVLTF. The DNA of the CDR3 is TGCAGTGCTCCACTAACTTCTGGGGCCAACGTCCTGACTTTC.

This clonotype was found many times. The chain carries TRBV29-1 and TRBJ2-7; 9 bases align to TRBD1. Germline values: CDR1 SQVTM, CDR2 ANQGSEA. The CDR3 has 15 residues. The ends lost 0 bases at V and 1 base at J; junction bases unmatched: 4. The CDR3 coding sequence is TGCAGCGTTGAAGAGCGGACAGGGGTTTCCTACGAGCAGTACTTC. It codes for CSVEERTGVSYEQYF.

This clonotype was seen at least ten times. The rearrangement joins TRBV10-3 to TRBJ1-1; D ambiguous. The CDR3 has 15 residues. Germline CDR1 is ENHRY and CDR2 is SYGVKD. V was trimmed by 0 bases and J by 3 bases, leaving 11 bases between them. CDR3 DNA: TGTGCCATCAGTGAGTCTTCGAAGGTGGACACTGAAGCTTTCTTT. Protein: CAISESSKVDTEAFF.

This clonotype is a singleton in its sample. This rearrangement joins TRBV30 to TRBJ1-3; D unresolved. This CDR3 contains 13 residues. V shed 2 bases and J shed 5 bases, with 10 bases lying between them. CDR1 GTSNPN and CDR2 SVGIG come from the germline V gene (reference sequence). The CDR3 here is CAWSNSARNTIYF. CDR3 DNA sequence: TGTGCCTGGAGTAACTCGGCCAGAAACACCATATATTTT.

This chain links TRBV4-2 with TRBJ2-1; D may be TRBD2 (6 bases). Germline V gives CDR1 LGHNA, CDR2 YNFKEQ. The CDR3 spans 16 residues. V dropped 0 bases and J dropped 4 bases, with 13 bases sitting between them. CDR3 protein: CASSQDGDSSYNEQFF. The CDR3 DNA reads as TGTGCCAGCAGCCAAGATGGGGACTCCTCATACAATGAGCAGTTCTTC.

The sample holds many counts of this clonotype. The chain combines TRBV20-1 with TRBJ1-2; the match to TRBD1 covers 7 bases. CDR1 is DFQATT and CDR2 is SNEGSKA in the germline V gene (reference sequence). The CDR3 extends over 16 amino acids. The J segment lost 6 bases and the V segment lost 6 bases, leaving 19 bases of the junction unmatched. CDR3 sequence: CSATRDRIRSTDGYTF. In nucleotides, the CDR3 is TGCAGTGCCACGCGGGACAGAATAAGGTCCACGGATGGCTACACCTTC.

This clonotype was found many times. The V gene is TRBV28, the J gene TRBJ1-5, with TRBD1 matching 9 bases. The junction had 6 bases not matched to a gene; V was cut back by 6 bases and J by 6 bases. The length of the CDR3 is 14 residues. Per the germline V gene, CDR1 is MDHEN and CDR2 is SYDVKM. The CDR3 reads CASRTGGDGQPQHF. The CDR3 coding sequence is TGTGCCAGCAGAACAGGGGGCGACGGTCAGCCCCAGCATTTT.

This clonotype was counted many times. DNA for the CDR3: TGCAGTGCTAGTGGAGGGGGGAGGGAAACAGATACGCAGTATTTT. Its protein is CSASGGGRETDTQYF. The chain links TRBV20-1 to TRBJ2-3, with a possible D match to TRBD2 (7 bases). From germline, CDR1 is DFQATT and CDR2 SNEGSKA (reference sequence). The CDR3 totals 15 residues. Trimming took 3 bases from V and 3 from J, leaving 16 bases between them.

The CDR3 DNA sequence: TGTGCCAGCAGGCCCGACAGGGTAAATGAGCAGTTCTTC. The encoded protein is CASRPDRVNEQFF. The chain recombines TRBV6-2 or TRBV6-3 with TRBJ2-1; 7 bases align to TRBD1. From germline, CDR1 is MNHEY and CDR2 SVGEGT. The CDR3 length is 13 residues. After removal of 6 bases from V and 7 bases from J, the junction contained 6 bases not matched to a gene.

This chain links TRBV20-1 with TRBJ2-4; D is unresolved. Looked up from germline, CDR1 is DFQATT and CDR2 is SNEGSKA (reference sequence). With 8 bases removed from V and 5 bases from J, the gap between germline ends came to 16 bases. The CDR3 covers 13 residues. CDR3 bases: TGCAGTTCAGGCTTGCGGAGAGAAAACATTCAGTACTTC. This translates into CSSGLRRENIQYF.

CDR3 protein: CASSLFRPGGTDTQYF. CDR3 in DNA: TGTGCCAGCAGTTTGTTCCGACCGGGGGGCACAGATACGCAGTATTTT. This chain links TRBV12-3 or TRBV12-4 with TRBJ2-3; D may be TRBD2 (6 bases). The germline V and J ends were trimmed by 3 bases and 1 base, with 14 bases remaining between them. The length of the CDR3 is 16 residues.

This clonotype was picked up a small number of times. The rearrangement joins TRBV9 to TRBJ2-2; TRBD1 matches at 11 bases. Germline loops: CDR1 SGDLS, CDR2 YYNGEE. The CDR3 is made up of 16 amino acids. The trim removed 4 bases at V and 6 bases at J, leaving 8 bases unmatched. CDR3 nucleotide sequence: TGTGCCAGCAGCCCTGGGACAGGGGGGAGCTCCGGGGAGCTGTTTTTT. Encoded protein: CASSPGTGGSSGELFF.

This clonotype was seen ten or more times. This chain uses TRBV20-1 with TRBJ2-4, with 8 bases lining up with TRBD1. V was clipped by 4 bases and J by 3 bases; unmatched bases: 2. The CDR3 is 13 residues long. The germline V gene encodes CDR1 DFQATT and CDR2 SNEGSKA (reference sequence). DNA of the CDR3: TGCAGTGCTACCGACAGGGGCAAAAACATTCAGTACTTC. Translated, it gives CSATDRGKNIQYF.

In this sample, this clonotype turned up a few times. CDR3 loop: CASGQGADQPQHF. CDR3 in DNA: TGTGCCAGCGGGCAGGGGGCCGATCAGCCCCAGCATTTT. The chain recombines TRBV6-2 or TRBV6-3 with TRBJ1-5; TRBD1 aligns across 8 bases. The germline CDR1 and CDR2 sequences are MNHEY and SVGEGT. J gave up 5 bases and V 8 bases, and 5 bases lay outside the gene matches. The CDR3 consists of 13 residues.

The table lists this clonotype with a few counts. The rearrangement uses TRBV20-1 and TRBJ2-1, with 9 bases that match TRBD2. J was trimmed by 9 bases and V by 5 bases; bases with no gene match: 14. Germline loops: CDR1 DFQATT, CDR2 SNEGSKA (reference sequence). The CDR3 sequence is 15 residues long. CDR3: CSARQGAGGRGEQFF. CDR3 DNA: TGCAGTGCTCGACAAGGGGCGGGGGGGCGTGGTGAGCAGTTCTTC.

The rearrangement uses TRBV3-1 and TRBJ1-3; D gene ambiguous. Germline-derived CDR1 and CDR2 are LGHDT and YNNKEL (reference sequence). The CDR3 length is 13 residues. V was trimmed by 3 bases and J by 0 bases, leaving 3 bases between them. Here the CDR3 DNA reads TGTGCCAGCAGCCACTTCTCTGGAAACACCATATATTTT. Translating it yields CASSHFSGNTIYF.

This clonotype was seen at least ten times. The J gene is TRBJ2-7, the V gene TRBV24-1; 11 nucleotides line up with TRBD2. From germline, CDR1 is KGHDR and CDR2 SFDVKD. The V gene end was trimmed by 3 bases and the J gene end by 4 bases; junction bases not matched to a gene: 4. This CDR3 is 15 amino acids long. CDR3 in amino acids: CATSDPGTSGYEQYF. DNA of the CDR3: TGTGCCACCAGTGATCCCGGGACTAGCGGATACGAGCAGTACTTC.

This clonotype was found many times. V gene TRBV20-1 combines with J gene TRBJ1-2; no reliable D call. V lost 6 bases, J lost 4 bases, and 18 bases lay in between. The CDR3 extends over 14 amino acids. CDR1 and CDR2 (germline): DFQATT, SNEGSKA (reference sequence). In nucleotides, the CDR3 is TGCAGTGCCCCCGCCGGCGGTAAACTCTATGGCTACACCTTC. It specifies CSAPAGGKLYGYTF.

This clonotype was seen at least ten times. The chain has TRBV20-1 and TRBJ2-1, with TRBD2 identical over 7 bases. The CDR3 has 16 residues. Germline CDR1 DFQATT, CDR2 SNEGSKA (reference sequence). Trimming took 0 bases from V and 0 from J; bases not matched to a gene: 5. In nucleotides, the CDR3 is TGCAGTGCTAGAGACTCTCGCGGGGGCTCCTACAATGAGCAGTTCTTC. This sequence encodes CSARDSRGGSYNEQFF.

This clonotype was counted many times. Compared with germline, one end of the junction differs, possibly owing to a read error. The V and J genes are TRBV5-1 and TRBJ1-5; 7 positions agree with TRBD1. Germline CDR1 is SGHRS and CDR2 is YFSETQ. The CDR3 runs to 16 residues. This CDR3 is CASRLDPGTDNQPQHF. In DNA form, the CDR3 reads TGCGCCAGCAGGTTGGACCCCGGGACAGACAATCAGCCCCAGCATTTT.